This record looks at one T cell receptor (beta chain) sequence and its context. The antigen remains unidentified. The data stem from a study of monozygotic twins with inflammatory bowel disease. Regarding the study as a whole: Telling apart the different T cell subtypes was not possible.

Germline assignment: CDR1 MNHEY and CDR2 SVGEGT. The CDR3 totals 13 residues. Each CDR3 protein gets one entry in TCRdb, which reprocessed the 5' RACE reads and gives no DNA. Found here are around 210,000 distinct CDR3 sequences; the top ten clones hold under 8.5%. The source of this sequence is a human donor with ulcerative colitis or Crohn's disease, or a healthy co-twin of an affected twin (not recorded which). Sample: blood. The genes are TRBV6-2 or TRBV6-3 and TRBJ1-1; lacking DNA, the TRBD1 call made by TCRdb goes unchecked. This CDR3 reads CANRQGLHTEAFF.